The clone carrying this T cell receptor (beta chain) was found a few times. As yet, its antigen is unknown. The sample is drawn from a study of T cells after yellow fever vaccination. Overall study findings and caveats: A weaker secondary response peaked on day 5, the primary on day 15.

UMIs were added to TCR cDNA along with a universal primer site when it was made by 5'RACE template switching. MiXCR, applied by TCRdb to the 5' RACE reads, yields one record per CDR3 protein. This sample has more than 300,000 distinct CDR3 sequences; about 11% occur once, and the top ten carry under 4%. Germline V gene sequence: CDR1 SGHTA, CDR2 FQGTGA. Trimming took 6 bases from V and 6 from J, leaving 8 bases between them. The CDR3 is 12 amino acids. The receptor was isolated from a man younger than 35 who received the YFV17D yellow fever vaccine. The source material was CD4+ T cells sorted from PBMCs, sampled 45 days after the yellow fever booster vaccination. The gene calls are TRBV7-3 and TRBJ2-2; D remains unclear. CDR3 DNA: TGTGCCAGCAGAGGGCCAGCCGGGGAGCTGTTTTTT. Translating gives CASRGPAGELFF.